This TCR beta chain was recorded in a study of shared clonotypes between healthy human individuals. Study in general: A couple of women and three men aged 18 to 49 made up the donors.

This clone has a handful of counts. Germline trimming cut 5 bases from V and 7 bases from J; bases unmatched to any gene: 11. Germline CDR1 is SGHTA and CDR2 is FQGTGA. The CDR3 sequence is 16 residues long. Several immunoSEQ plates received, in even portions, the genomic DNA of each subset. Original processing notes: There were no quality scores in the junction-only immunoSEQ sequences, so filtering differed. The data were produced by immunoSEQ multiplex PCR, yet TCRdb's version contains in-frame clones alone and is incomplete. Clonal size and the V and J genes are those of that table, whereas D and trimming came from the DNA. The data contain some 200,000 clones, approximately 61% of them singletons.

This clonotype was obtained from a man between 25 and 39 years old in good health. Sequencing input: memory CD4+ T cells sorted from blood. Subset noted: CD45RA-negative fraction. The chain combines TRBV7-3 with TRBJ2-2; TRBD2 matches 9 bases. CDR3 bases: TGTGCCAGCAGCCACGGGGCTAGCGGGATGAGCGGGGAGCTGTTTTTT. This encodes CASSHGASGMSGELFF.